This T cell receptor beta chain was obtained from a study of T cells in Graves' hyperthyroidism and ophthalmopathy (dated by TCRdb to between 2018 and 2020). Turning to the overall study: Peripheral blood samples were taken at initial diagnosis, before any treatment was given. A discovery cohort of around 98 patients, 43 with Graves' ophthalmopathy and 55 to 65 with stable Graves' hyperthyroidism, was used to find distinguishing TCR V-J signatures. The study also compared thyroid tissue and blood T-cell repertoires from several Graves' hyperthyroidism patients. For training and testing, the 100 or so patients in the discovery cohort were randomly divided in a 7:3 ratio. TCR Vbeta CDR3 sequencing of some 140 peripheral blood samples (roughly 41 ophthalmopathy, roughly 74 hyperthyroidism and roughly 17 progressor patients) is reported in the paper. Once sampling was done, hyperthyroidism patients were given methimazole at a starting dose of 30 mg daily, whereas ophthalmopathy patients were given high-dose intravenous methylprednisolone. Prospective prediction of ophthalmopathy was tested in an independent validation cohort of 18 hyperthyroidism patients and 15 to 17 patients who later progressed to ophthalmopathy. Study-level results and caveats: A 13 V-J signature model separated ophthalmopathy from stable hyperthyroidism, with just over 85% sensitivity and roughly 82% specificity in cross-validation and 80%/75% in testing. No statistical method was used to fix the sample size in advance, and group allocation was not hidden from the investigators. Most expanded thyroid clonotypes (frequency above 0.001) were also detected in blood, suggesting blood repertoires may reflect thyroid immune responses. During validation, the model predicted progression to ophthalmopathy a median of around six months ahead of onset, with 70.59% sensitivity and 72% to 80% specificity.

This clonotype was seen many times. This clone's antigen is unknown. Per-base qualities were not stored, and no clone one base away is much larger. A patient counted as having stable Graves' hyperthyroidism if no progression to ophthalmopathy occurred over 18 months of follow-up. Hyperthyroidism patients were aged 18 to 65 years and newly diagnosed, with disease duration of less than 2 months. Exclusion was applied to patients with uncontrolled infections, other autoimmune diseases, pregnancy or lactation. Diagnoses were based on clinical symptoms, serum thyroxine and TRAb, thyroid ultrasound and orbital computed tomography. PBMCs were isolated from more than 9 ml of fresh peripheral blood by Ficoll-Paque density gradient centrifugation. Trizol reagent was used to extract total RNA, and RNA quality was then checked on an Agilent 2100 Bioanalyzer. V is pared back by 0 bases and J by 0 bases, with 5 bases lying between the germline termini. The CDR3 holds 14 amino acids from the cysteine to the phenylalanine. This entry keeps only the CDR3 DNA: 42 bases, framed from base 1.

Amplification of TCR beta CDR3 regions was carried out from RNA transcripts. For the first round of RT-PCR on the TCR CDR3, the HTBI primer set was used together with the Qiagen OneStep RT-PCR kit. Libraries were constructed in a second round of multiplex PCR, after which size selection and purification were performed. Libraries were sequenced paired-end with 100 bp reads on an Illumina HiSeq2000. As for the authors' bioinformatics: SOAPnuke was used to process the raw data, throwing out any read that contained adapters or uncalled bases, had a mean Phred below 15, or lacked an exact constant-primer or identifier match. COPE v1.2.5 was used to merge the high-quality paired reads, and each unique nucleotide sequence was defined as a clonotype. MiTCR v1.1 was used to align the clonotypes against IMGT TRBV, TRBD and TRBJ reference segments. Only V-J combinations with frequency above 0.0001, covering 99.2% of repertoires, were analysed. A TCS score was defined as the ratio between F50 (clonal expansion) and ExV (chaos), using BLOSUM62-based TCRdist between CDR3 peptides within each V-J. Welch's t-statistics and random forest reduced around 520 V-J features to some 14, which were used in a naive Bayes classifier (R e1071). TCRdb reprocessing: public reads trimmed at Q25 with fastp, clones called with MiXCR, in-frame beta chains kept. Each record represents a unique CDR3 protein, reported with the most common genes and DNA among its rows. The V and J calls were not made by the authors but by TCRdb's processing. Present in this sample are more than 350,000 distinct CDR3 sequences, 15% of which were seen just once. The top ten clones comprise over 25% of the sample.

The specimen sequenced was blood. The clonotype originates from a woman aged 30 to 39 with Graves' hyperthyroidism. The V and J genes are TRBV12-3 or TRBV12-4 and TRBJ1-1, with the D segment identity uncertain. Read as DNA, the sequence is TGTGCCAGCAGTTTAGCAGGCCTGAACACTGAAGCTTTCTTT. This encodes CASSLAGLNTEAFF.